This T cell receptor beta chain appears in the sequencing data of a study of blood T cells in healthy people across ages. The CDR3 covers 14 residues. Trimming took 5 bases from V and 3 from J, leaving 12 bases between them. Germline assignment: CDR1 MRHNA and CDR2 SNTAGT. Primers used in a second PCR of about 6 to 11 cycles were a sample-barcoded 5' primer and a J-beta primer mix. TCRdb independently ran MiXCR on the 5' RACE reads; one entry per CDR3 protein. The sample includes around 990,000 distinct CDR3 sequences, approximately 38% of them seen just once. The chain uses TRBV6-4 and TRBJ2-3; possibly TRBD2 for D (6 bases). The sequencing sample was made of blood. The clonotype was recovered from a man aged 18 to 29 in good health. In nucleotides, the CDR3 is TGTGCCAGCAGTCATCATCTAGCGACAGATACGCAGTATTTT. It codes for CASSHHLATDTQYF.